This record covers a single T cell receptor beta chain. Its specific antigen is unknown. No per-base quality is available; no much larger clone lies one base away. This specimen belongs to a study of response to subunit inactivated influenza vaccine (dated 2018 in TCRdb). With respect to the entire study: To follow how T cells responded to a trivalent subunit inactivated influenza vaccine, the researchers relied on deep quantitative profiling of the T cell receptor repertoire.

Overall study results and their limits: According to the authors, only a limited number of new T cells may be recruited by each seasonal influenza vaccination.

The receptor library was made with RT-PCR. These reads were obtained on an Illumina HiSeq 2500. Using fastp trimming at Q25 and MiXCR clonotype assembly, TCRdb reanalyzed the public sequencing data and kept in-frame beta chains. Each record represents a unique CDR3 protein, reported with the most common genes and DNA among its rows. This sample lists about 800,000 distinct CDR3 sequences; around 20% were detected once. The biggest ten clones account for 10% of the sample. V is shortened by 0 bases, J by 2 bases, and the region joining them spans 11 bases. Reading from cysteine to phenylalanine, the CDR3 counts 15 amino acids. Only the CDR3 region is kept as DNA, spanning 45 bases read in frame from base 1. As encoded in the germline V gene (reference sequence), CDR1 is DFQATT while CDR2 is SNEGSKA.

The source material was PBMCs from blood, sampled 5 to 6 days after vaccination. The sequence is built from TRBV20-1 and TRBJ2-1; the best D guess is TRBD2, with 6 bases matching. This clonotype was obtained from a man aged 50-59 years who received an inactivated influenza vaccine. Donor details come from another sample of the same person, matched by shared clones. CDR3 loop: CSARDGLPPYNEQFF. The base sequence is TGCAGTGCTAGAGATGGACTACCTCCCTACAATGAGCAGTTCTTC.